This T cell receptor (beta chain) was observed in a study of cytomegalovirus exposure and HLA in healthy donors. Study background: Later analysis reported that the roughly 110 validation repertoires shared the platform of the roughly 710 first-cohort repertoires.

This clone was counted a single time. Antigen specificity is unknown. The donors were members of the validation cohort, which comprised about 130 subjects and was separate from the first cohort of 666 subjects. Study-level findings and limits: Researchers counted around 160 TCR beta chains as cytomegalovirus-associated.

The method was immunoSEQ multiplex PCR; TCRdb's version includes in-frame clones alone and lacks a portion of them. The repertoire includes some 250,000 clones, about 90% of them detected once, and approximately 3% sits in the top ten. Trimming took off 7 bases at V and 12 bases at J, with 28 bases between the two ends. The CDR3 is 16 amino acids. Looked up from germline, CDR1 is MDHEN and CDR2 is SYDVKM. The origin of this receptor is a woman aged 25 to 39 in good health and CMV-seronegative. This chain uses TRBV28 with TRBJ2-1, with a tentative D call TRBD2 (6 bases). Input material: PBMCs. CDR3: CASNPHRDLFQTGQFF. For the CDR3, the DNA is TGTGCCAGCAACCCACACCGGGACTTATTTCAAACTGGGCAGTTCTTC.